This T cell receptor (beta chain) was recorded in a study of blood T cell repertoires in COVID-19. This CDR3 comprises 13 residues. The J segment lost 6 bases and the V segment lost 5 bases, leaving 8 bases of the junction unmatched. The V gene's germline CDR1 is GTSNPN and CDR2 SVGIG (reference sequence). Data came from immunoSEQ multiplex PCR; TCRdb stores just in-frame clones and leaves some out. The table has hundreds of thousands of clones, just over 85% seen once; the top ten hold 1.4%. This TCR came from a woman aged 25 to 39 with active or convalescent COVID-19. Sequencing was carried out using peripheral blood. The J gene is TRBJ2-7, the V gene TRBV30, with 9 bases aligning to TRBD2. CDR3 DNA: TGTGCCTGGCTTCCCAGCGGGAGGCCCGAGCAGTACTTC. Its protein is CAWLPSGRPEQYF.